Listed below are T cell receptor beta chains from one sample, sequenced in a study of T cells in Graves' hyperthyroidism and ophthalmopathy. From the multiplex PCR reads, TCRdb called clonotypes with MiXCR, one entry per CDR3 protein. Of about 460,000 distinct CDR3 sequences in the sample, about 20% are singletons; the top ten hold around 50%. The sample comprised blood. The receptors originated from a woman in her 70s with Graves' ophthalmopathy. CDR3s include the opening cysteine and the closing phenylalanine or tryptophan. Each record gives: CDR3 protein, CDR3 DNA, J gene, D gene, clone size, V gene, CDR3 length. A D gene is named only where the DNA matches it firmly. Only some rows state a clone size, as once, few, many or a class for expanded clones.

cdr3_aa: CASSPQRSPGELFF; cdr3_nt: TGTGCCAGCAGCCCCCAAAGATCTCCCGGGGAGCTGTTTTTT; j_call: TRBJ2-2; d_call: -; clone_size: -; v_call: TRBV7-2; cdr3_length: 14
cdr3_aa: CASSTRITPREQFF; cdr3_nt: TGTGCCAGCAGTACTAGGATAACGCCGAGGGAGCAGTTCTTC; j_call: TRBJ2-1; d_call: -; clone_size: many; v_call: TRBV28; cdr3_length: 14
cdr3_aa: CASSPWVDNEQFF; cdr3_nt: TGTGCCAGCAGCCCGTGGGTTGACAATGAGCAGTTCTTC; j_call: TRBJ2-1; d_call: -; clone_size: -; v_call: TRBV3-1; cdr3_length: 13
cdr3_aa: CASSPSTEGLYGYTF; cdr3_nt: TGTGCCAGCTCACCATCGACAGAAGGATTATATGGCTACACCTTC; j_call: TRBJ1-2; d_call: -; clone_size: -; v_call: TRBV18; cdr3_length: 15
cdr3_aa: CASSEKRGSRPQHF; cdr3_nt: TGTGCCAGCAGTGAAAAGAGAGGATCTCGGCCCCAGCATTTT; j_call: TRBJ1-5; d_call: -; clone_size: few; v_call: TRBV6-1; cdr3_length: 14
cdr3_aa: CASSSAGGLNTEAFF; cdr3_nt: TGTGCCAGCAGCTCCGCCGGGGGTCTGAACACTGAAGCTTTCTTT; j_call: TRBJ1-1; d_call: -; clone_size: few; v_call: TRBV7-2; cdr3_length: 15
cdr3_aa: CASSLGAWNTQYF; cdr3_nt: TGTGCCAGCAGCTTAGGAGCCTGGAATACGCAGTATTTT; j_call: TRBJ2-3; d_call: -; clone_size: -; v_call: TRBV7-2; cdr3_length: 13
cdr3_aa: CASSFVGNAYEQYF; cdr3_nt: TGTGCCAGCAGTTTTGTAGGGAACGCCTACGAGCAGTACTTC; j_call: TRBJ2-7; d_call: -; clone_size: many; v_call: TRBV28; cdr3_length: 14
cdr3_aa: CASSIYGGDQPQHF; cdr3_nt: TGCGCCAGCAGCATATACGGGGGGGATCAGCCCCAGCATTTT; j_call: TRBJ1-5; d_call: -; clone_size: -; v_call: TRBV7-2; cdr3_length: 14
cdr3_aa: CASSLSAGTVNTEAFF; cdr3_nt: TGTGCCAGCAGCTTATCGGCAGGGACGGTGAACACTGAAGCTTTCTTT; j_call: TRBJ1-1; d_call: -; clone_size: -; v_call: TRBV7-8; cdr3_length: 16
cdr3_aa: CASMGGGASDTQYF; cdr3_nt: TGTGCCAGCATGGGCGGGGGCGCGTCAGATACGCAGTATTTT; j_call: TRBJ2-3; d_call: -; clone_size: -; v_call: TRBV6-1; cdr3_length: 14
cdr3_aa: CASSYSKGRGRGETQYF; cdr3_nt: TGTGCCAGCAGTTACTCGAAGGGACGCGGGAGGGGGGAGACCCAGTACTTC; j_call: TRBJ2-5; d_call: TRBD2; clone_size: -; v_call: TRBV6-6; cdr3_length: 17
cdr3_aa: CSAYGQGHGYTF; cdr3_nt: TGCAGTGCTTACGGGCAAGGCCATGGCTACACCTTC; j_call: TRBJ1-2; d_call: -; clone_size: -; v_call: TRBV20-1; cdr3_length: 12
cdr3_aa: CSATGLAGVFNEQFF; cdr3_nt: TGCAGCGCTACGGGACTAGCGGGAGTGTTCAATGAGCAGTTCTTC; j_call: TRBJ2-1; d_call: TRBD2; clone_size: -; v_call: TRBV29-1; cdr3_length: 15
cdr3_aa: CASRITTGDPSGTQYF; cdr3_nt: TGTGCCAGCAGGATCACTACGGGGGACCCCAGTGGGACCCAGTACTTC; j_call: TRBJ2-5; d_call: -; clone_size: many; v_call: TRBV2; cdr3_length: 16
cdr3_aa: CASSQRGALAGTNEQFF; cdr3_nt: TGTGCCAGCAGCCAAAGGGGGGCACTAGCAGGGACCAATGAGCAGTTCTTC; j_call: TRBJ2-1; d_call: -; clone_size: -; v_call: TRBV4-2; cdr3_length: 17
cdr3_aa: CASSPQRGWLSGANVLTF; cdr3_nt: TGTGCCAGCAGTCCTCAACGAGGGTGGCTCTCTGGGGCCAACGTCCTGACTTTC; j_call: TRBJ2-6; d_call: -; clone_size: many; v_call: TRBV6-1; cdr3_length: 18
cdr3_aa: CASSWRDPSQPQHF; cdr3_nt: TGTGCCAGCAGTTGGAGGGACCCTTCTCAGCCCCAGCATTTT; j_call: TRBJ1-5; d_call: -; clone_size: few; v_call: TRBV12-3/TRBV12-4; cdr3_length: 14
cdr3_aa: CASSVGYSNEQFF; cdr3_nt: TGTGCCAGCAGCGTAGGCTACTCCAATGAGCAGTTCTTC; j_call: TRBJ2-1; d_call: -; clone_size: -; v_call: TRBV9; cdr3_length: 13
cdr3_aa: CASTPTGEAGTQYF; cdr3_nt: TGTGCCAGCACCCCGACAGGGGAGGCCGGGACCCAGTACTTC; j_call: TRBJ2-5; d_call: TRBD1; clone_size: many; v_call: TRBV28; cdr3_length: 14
cdr3_aa: CASSYGATVFNEKLFF; cdr3_nt: TGTGCCAGCAGTTACGGGGCGACAGTTTTTAATGAAAAACTGTTTTTT; j_call: TRBJ1-4; d_call: -; clone_size: many; v_call: TRBV6-6; cdr3_length: 16
cdr3_aa: CASSGGQGRGIQYF; cdr3_nt: TGTGCCAGCAGTGGCGGACAGGGGAGGGGCATTCAGTACTTC; j_call: TRBJ2-4; d_call: TRBD1; clone_size: -; v_call: TRBV28; cdr3_length: 14
cdr3_aa: CASSTTRDNSYEQYF; cdr3_nt: TGTGCCAGTAGTACCACCCGGGACAACTCCTACGAGCAGTACTTC; j_call: TRBJ2-7; d_call: -; clone_size: few; v_call: TRBV19; cdr3_length: 15
cdr3_aa: CASVQQGTDTQYF; cdr3_nt: TGTGCCAGCGTCCAGCAGGGTACAGATACGCAGTATTTT; j_call: TRBJ2-3; d_call: -; clone_size: many; v_call: TRBV28; cdr3_length: 13
cdr3_aa: CASRGSNVEKLFF; cdr3_nt: TGTGCCAGCCGGGGCAGTAATGTGGAAAAACTGTTTTTT; j_call: TRBJ1-4; d_call: -; clone_size: few; v_call: TRBV6-1; cdr3_length: 13
cdr3_aa: CASSLIIVGGYTF; cdr3_nt: TGTGCCAGCAGTTTAATTATTGTGGGGGGCTACACCTTC; j_call: TRBJ1-2; d_call: -; clone_size: -; v_call: TRBV12-3/TRBV12-4; cdr3_length: 13
cdr3_aa: CASSKDSTSGNTIYF; cdr3_nt: TGTGCCAGCAGTAAGGACAGTACCTCTGGAAACACCATATATTTT; j_call: TRBJ1-3; d_call: -; clone_size: few; v_call: TRBV12-3/TRBV12-4; cdr3_length: 15
cdr3_aa: CASSARWNTGELFF; cdr3_nt: TGTGCCAGCAGCGCCCGGTGGAACACCGGGGAGCTGTTTTTT; j_call: TRBJ2-2; d_call: -; clone_size: few; v_call: TRBV3-1; cdr3_length: 14
cdr3_aa: CAMRDAPGLVFVRTYNEQFF; cdr3_nt: TGTGCCATGCGGGATGCTCCGGGACTAGTTTTCGTTCGGACCTACAATGAGCAGTTCTTC; j_call: TRBJ2-1; d_call: TRBD2; clone_size: -; v_call: TRBV10-3; cdr3_length: 20
cdr3_aa: CAWERTVYEQYF; cdr3_nt: TGTGCCTGGGAACGGACAGTTTACGAGCAGTACTTC; j_call: TRBJ2-7; d_call: -; clone_size: few; v_call: TRBV30; cdr3_length: 12
cdr3_aa: CASRGQILAKNIQYF; cdr3_nt: TGTGCCAGCAGGGGACAGATACTAGCCAAAAACATTCAGTACTTC; j_call: TRBJ2-4; d_call: TRBD1; clone_size: -; v_call: TRBV12-3/TRBV12-4; cdr3_length: 15
cdr3_aa: CASSLSWTNSYEQYF; cdr3_nt: TGTGCCAGCAGTTTATCGTGGACTAACTCCTACGAGCAGTACTTC; j_call: TRBJ2-7; d_call: -; clone_size: many; v_call: TRBV27; cdr3_length: 15
cdr3_aa: CATELGYEQYF; cdr3_nt: TGTGCCACCGAATTGGGGTACGAGCAGTACTTC; j_call: TRBJ2-7; d_call: -; clone_size: few; v_call: TRBV11-2; cdr3_length: 11
cdr3_aa: CASSLALTGKAYAEAFF; cdr3_nt: TGTGCCAGCAGTTTAGCGCTAACGGGGAAAGCCTACGCTGAAGCTTTCTTT; j_call: TRBJ1-1; d_call: -; clone_size: -; v_call: TRBV12-3/TRBV12-4; cdr3_length: 17
cdr3_aa: CASSYTPSGAYNEQFF; cdr3_nt: TGTGCCAGCAGCTACACCCCTAGCGGAGCTTACAATGAGCAGTTCTTC; j_call: TRBJ2-1; d_call: TRBD2; clone_size: many; v_call: TRBV27; cdr3_length: 16
cdr3_aa: CATSDPGLAGGHEQYF; cdr3_nt: TGTGCCACCAGTGACCCGGGACTAGCGGGTGGCCACGAGCAGTACTTC; j_call: TRBJ2-7; d_call: TRBD2; clone_size: few; v_call: TRBV24-1; cdr3_length: 16
cdr3_aa: CASNPAGRGKTGELFF; cdr3_nt: TGTGCCAGCAACCCCGCTGGGCGGGGCAAAACCGGGGAGCTGTTTTTT; j_call: TRBJ2-2; d_call: -; clone_size: few; v_call: TRBV7-9; cdr3_length: 16
cdr3_aa: CASSPQRTHHGYTF; cdr3_nt: TGTGCCAGCAGCCCACAGCGGACCCACCATGGCTACACCTTC; j_call: TRBJ1-2; d_call: -; clone_size: -; v_call: TRBV7-3; cdr3_length: 14
cdr3_aa: CASSQEWGQHTEAFF; cdr3_nt: TGCGCCAGCAGCCAAGAATGGGGGCAGCACACTGAAGCTTTCTTT; j_call: TRBJ1-1; d_call: -; clone_size: -; v_call: TRBV4-3; cdr3_length: 15
cdr3_aa: CASSYPAWASGQAGEQYF; cdr3_nt: TGTGCCAGCAGTTACCCAGCCTGGGCTAGCGGGCAGGCGGGGGAGCAGTACTTC; j_call: TRBJ2-7; d_call: TRBD2; clone_size: -; v_call: TRBV6-2/TRBV6-3; cdr3_length: 18
cdr3_aa: CGSSYSELAGYEQYF; cdr3_nt: TGTGGCAGCAGTTACTCGGAACTAGCGGGCTACGAGCAGTACTTC; j_call: TRBJ2-7; d_call: TRBD2; clone_size: -; v_call: TRBV12-3/TRBV12-4; cdr3_length: 15
cdr3_aa: CASSSDYPVTGEQFF; cdr3_nt: TGTGCCAGCAGTTCCGACTATCCCGTGACAGGTGAGCAGTTCTTC; j_call: TRBJ2-1; d_call: -; clone_size: -; v_call: TRBV27; cdr3_length: 15
cdr3_aa: CSAPRGGRIQETQYF; cdr3_nt: TGCAGTGCCCCCAGGGGGGGTAGAATTCAAGAGACCCAGTACTTC; j_call: TRBJ2-5; d_call: -; clone_size: -; v_call: TRBV20-1; cdr3_length: 15
cdr3_aa: CASGLGSNYGYTF; cdr3_nt: TGTGCTAGTGGTTTGGGATCTAACTATGGCTACACCTTC; j_call: TRBJ1-2; d_call: -; clone_size: -; v_call: TRBV12-5; cdr3_length: 13
cdr3_aa: CSASEVAGGPQYF; cdr3_nt: TGCAGTGCTAGCGAAGTAGCGGGAGGGCCCCAGTACTTC; j_call: TRBJ2-5; d_call: TRBD2; clone_size: -; v_call: TRBV20-1; cdr3_length: 13
cdr3_aa: CASSSGRIYEQYF; cdr3_nt: TGTGCCAGCAGTTCCGGACGGATTTACGAGCAGTACTTC; j_call: TRBJ2-7; d_call: -; clone_size: many; v_call: TRBV27; cdr3_length: 13
cdr3_aa: CASSLEQGYHEQYF; cdr3_nt: TGTGCCAGCAGTTTAGAACAGGGGTACCACGAGCAGTACTTC; j_call: TRBJ2-7; d_call: TRBD1; clone_size: -; v_call: TRBV28; cdr3_length: 14
cdr3_aa: CASSYRPGPVYNGQFF; cdr3_nt: TGTGCCAGCAGTTACCGCCCCGGTCCCGTCTACAATGGGCAGTTCTTC; j_call: TRBJ2-1; d_call: -; clone_size: -; v_call: TRBV6-2/TRBV6-3; cdr3_length: 16
cdr3_aa: CSARVPGNTEAFF; cdr3_nt: TGCAGTGCTAGAGTCCCAGGGAACACTGAAGCTTTCTTT; j_call: TRBJ1-1; d_call: -; clone_size: few; v_call: TRBV20-1; cdr3_length: 13
cdr3_aa: CASSQFRSYNEQFF; cdr3_nt: TGTGCCAGCAGCCAATTCCGCTCCTACAATGAGCAGTTCTTC; j_call: TRBJ2-1; d_call: -; clone_size: -; v_call: TRBV12-3/TRBV12-4; cdr3_length: 14
cdr3_aa: CASSPMGQGPNEQFF; cdr3_nt: TGTGCCAGCAGCCCCATGGGACAGGGGCCCAATGAGCAGTTCTTC; j_call: TRBJ2-1; d_call: TRBD1; clone_size: many; v_call: TRBV3-1; cdr3_length: 15
cdr3_aa: CAARDSSNTDTQYF; cdr3_nt: TGTGCTGCAAGGGACTCCTCAAACACAGATACGCAGTATTTT; j_call: TRBJ2-3; d_call: -; clone_size: -; v_call: TRBV28; cdr3_length: 14
cdr3_aa: CASSWGEQFF; cdr3_nt: TGCGCCAGCAGCTGGGGGGAGCAGTTCTTC; j_call: TRBJ2-1; d_call: -; clone_size: few; v_call: TRBV5-1; cdr3_length: 10
cdr3_aa: CAISEMAAQGVYGYTF; cdr3_nt: TGTGCCATCAGTGAGATGGCAGCCCAGGGGGTCTATGGCTACACCTTC; j_call: TRBJ1-2; d_call: TRBD1; clone_size: -; v_call: TRBV10-3; cdr3_length: 16